This T cell receptor beta chain was identified during a study of T cells in pancreatic ductal adenocarcinoma. The method was immunoSEQ multiplex PCR; TCRdb's version includes in-frame clones alone and lacks a portion of them. This sample has roughly 100,000 clones, with more than 90% found just once. Note on this clone: Its antigen is undetermined.

Study-wide results and limits: Results skew toward the minority of patients with early-stage disease.

The CDR3 sequence is 15 residues long. The germline V gene encodes CDR1 GTSNPN and CDR2 SVGIG (reference sequence). Trimming cost V 1 base and J 6 bases; bases outside gene matches: 8. No neoadjuvant therapy was given to the selected pancreatic ductal adenocarcinoma patients before their surgery. The specimen was PBMCs. The receptor was derived from a human donor with pancreatic ductal adenocarcinoma. V and J are TRBV30 and TRBJ2-1; 8 positions match TRBD2. The CDR3 DNA sequence: TGTGCCTGGAGTGGGGGACTAGTCTTTGGCAATGAGCAGTTCTTC. Translated: CAWSGGLVFGNEQFF.